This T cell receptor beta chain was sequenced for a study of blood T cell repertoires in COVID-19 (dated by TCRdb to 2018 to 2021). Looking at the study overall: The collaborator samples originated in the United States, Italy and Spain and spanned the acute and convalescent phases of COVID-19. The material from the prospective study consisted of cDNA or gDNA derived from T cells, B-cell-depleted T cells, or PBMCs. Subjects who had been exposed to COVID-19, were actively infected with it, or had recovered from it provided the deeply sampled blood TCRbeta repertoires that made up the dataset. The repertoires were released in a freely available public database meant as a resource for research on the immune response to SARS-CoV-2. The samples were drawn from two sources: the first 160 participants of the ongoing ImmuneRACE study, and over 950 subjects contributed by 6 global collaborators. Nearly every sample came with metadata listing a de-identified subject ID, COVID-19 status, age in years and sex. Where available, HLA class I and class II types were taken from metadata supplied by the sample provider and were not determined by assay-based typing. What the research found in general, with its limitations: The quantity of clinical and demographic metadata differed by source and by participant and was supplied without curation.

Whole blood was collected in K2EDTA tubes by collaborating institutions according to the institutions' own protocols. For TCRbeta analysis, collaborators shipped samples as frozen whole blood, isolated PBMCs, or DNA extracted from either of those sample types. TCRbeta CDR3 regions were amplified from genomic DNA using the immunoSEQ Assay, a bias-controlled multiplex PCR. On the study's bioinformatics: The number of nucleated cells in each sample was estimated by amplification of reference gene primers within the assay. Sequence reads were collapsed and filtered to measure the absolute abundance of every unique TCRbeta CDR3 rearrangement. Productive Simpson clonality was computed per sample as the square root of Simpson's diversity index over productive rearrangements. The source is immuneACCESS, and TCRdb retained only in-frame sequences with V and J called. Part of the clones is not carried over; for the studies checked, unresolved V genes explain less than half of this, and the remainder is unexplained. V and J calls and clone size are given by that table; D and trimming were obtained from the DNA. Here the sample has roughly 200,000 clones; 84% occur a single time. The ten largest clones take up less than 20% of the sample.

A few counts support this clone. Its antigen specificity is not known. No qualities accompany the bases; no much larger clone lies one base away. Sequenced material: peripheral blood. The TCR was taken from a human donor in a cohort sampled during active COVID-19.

In nucleotide form, the sequence is TGTGCCAGCAGCTTGTCCCTAGACAATGAGCAGTTCTTC. This sequence encodes CASSLSLDNEQFF. The sequence joins TRBV5-6 to TRBJ2-1, with an unclear D gene assignment. V sheds 1 base and J sheds 5 bases, leaving 7 bases between their ends. From its cysteine to its phenylalanine, the CDR3 spans 13 amino acids. Only the CDR3 DNA stays, 39 bases, in frame from base 1. According to the germline V gene, CDR1 reads SGHDT and CDR2 reads YYEEEE.